Listed here are 22 T cell receptor beta chains from one sample, sequenced in a study of CD8 T cells in ankylosing spondylitis. Study results and caveats: One TCR beta motif, made up of roughly 8 highly homologous variants, appeared characteristic of ankylosing spondylitis blood.

TCRdb analysed the 5' RACE reads with MiXCR anew, one entry per CDR3 protein. The sample lists under 950,000 distinct CDR3 sequences; 15% to 20% were seen once. No cognate antigen is known for these TCRs. Sequenced input: blood, either unsorted or a sorted T cell fraction (not recorded which). Receptors were obtained from a male donor with ankylosing spondylitis.

This clonotype was detected many times. CDR3 sequence reads: CASSHRDPPYEQYF. The CDR3 DNA reads as TGTGCCAGCAGTCACCGGGACCCTCCCTACGAGCAGTACTTC. The chain is built from TRBV28 and TRBJ2-7; D tentatively reads TRBD1 or TRBD2 (5 bases each). The germline gives CDR1 MDHEN, CDR2 SYDVKM. V shed 5 bases and J shed 2 bases, with 13 bases lying between them. This CDR3 has 14 amino acids.

This clonotype was seen a handful of times. Compared with germline, one end of the junction differs, possibly owing to a read error. The chain links TRBV7-2 to TRBJ2-5, with D possibly being TRBD1 (6 bases). In germline, CDR1 is SGHTA, CDR2 FQGNSA. The CDR3 extends over 14 amino acids. CDR3 sequence: CASSHQGPQVTQYF. DNA of the CDR3: TGTGCCAGCAGCCACCAGGGGCCCCAAGTGACCCAGTACTTC.

This clonotype was detected only a few times. The CDR3 sequence is CASEGAPYEQYF. CDR3 nucleotide sequence: TGTGCCAGCGAGGGGGCCCCCTACGAGCAGTACTTC. The chain employs TRBV7-9 and TRBJ2-7, with 7 bases fitting TRBD1. The CDR3 has 12 residues. Germline-derived CDR1 and CDR2 are SEHNR and FQNEAQ (reference sequence). V was pared by 8 bases and J by 2 bases, with 3 bases of the junction left unmatched.

The chain uses TRBV5-1 and TRBJ2-7, with D perhaps being TRBD1 or TRBD2 (5 bases each). Looked up from germline, CDR1 is SGHRS and CDR2 is YFSETQ. The CDR3 covers 14 residues. V was trimmed by 4 bases and J by 5 bases, leaving 16 bases between them. CDR3 nucleotide sequence: TGCGCCAGCAGCCGTGATCCGGTGGGGGACGAGCAGTACTTC. Protein product: CASSRDPVGDEQYF. Full variable domain (remainder filled in from reference TRBV5-1 and TRBJ2-7): KAGVTQTPRYLIKTRGQQVTLSCSPISGHRSVSWYQQTPGQGLQFLFEYFSETQRNKGNFPGRFSGRQFSNSRSEMNVSTLELGDSALYLCASSRDPVGDEQYFGPGTRLTVT.

The V gene is TRBV29-1, the J gene TRBJ1-1; TRBD1 aligns across 7 bases. The CDR3 runs to 14 residues. Trimming took 8 bases from V and 0 from J; bases not matched to a gene: 9. In germline, CDR1 is SQVTM, CDR2 ANQGSEA. DNA for the CDR3: TGCAGCATAAGACAGGGACTAATGAACACTGAAGCTTTCTTT. Translated: CSIRQGLMNTEAFF. Combining the CDR3 with reference TRBV29-1 and TRBJ1-1 gives the whole variable domain SAVISQKPSRDICQRGTSLTIQCQVDSQVTMMFWYRQQPGQSLTLIATANQGSEATYESGFVIDKFPISRPNLTFSTLTVSNMSPEDSSIYLCSIRQGLMNTEAFFGQGTRLTVV.

The V gene is TRBV20-1, the J gene TRBJ2-7; TRBD1 or TRBD2 may be the D gene (6 bases each). Trimming cost V 4 bases and J 2 bases, with 21 bases left between them. CDR1 DFQATT and CDR2 SNEGSKA come from the germline V gene (reference sequence). The CDR3 loop spans 16 amino acids. The CDR3 sequence: CSANRGGQGKTYEQYF. For the CDR3, the DNA is TGCAGTGCTAATCGAGGGGGGCAGGGGAAAACCTACGAGCAGTACTTC.

In its sample, this clonotype was seen a few times. V gene TRBV7-2 combines with J gene TRBJ2-7; 10 nucleotides match TRBD2. This CDR3 region has 15 residues. J was trimmed by 1 base and V by 5 bases; bases with no gene match: 5. Germline values: CDR1 SGHTA, CDR2 FQGNSA. The CDR3 protein is CASSPLAGVSYEQYF. In DNA form, the CDR3 reads TGTGCCAGCAGCCCTCTAGCGGGAGTTTCCTACGAGCAGTACTTC.

This clonotype appeared a single time. A clone one base away is much larger, so this may be a read error. The gene calls are TRBV20-1 and TRBJ1-4, with D tentatively TRBD1 (6 bases). Germline CDR1 DFQATT, CDR2 SNEGSKA (reference sequence). This CDR3 has 12 amino acids. The germline V and J ends were trimmed by 5 bases and 9 bases, with 13 bases remaining between them. CDR3 sequence reads: CSAHWGHKKLFF. The DNA of the CDR3 is TGCAGTGCTCACTGGGGGCATAAAAAACTGTTTTTT.

This clonotype was observed a handful of times. This chain uses TRBV2 with TRBJ2-1, with 8 bases identical to TRBD2. This CDR3 spans 13 amino acids. CDR1 is SNHLY, CDR2 FYNNEI, per germline. Losses at the gene ends were 7 bases for V and 8 bases for J; bases not matched to a gene: 7. CDR3: CASNLSGKDEQFF. CDR3 nucleotide sequence: TGTGCCAGCAATCTTAGCGGGAAGGATGAGCAGTTCTTC. The whole variable domain, filled in from reference TRBV2 and TRBJ2-1, reads EPEVTQTPSHQVTQMGQEVILRCVPISNHLYFYWYRQILGQKVEFLVSFYNNEISEKSEIFDDQFSVERPDGSNFTLKIRSTKLEDSAMYFCASNLSGKDEQFFGPGTRLTVL.

This clonotype was counted between two and nine times. The rearrangement links TRBV19 to TRBJ1-1; D unclear. Trimming removed 6 bases at V and 1 base at J, with 12 bases between. This CDR3 comprises 14 residues. Germline CDR1 reads LNHDA; CDR2 reads SQIVND (reference sequence). The CDR3: CASSYGNTNTEAFF. The CDR3 DNA sequence: TGTGCCAGTAGCTACGGAAATACGAACACTGAAGCTTTCTTT.

This clonotype is a singleton in its sample. V usage is TRBV27 and J usage is TRBJ2-7, with D perhaps assigned TRBD1 or TRBD2 (7 bases each). CDR3 length equals 14 residues. Germline V gene sequence: CDR1 MNHEY, CDR2 SMNVEV (reference sequence). V was shortened by 8 bases and J by 3 bases, with 17 bases between the two germline ends. Here the CDR3 DNA reads TGTGCCAGCGCGCAGGGGGGGGCCCTCTACGAGCAGTACTTC. Protein: CASAQGGALYEQYF.

The chain joins TRBV6-5 to TRBJ2-2; no definite D call. CDR1 and CDR2 (germline): MNHEY, SVGAGI. V was trimmed by 11 bases and J by 3 bases, leaving 10 bases between them. This CDR3 is built from 12 residues. The CDR3 reads CACLGYTGELFF. The DNA of the CDR3 is TGTGCCTGCCTAGGGTACACCGGGGAGCTGTTTTTT.

The rearrangement joins TRBV5-1 to TRBJ2-1; D unresolved. The germline V gene has CDR1 SGHRS and CDR2 YFSETQ. V was trimmed by 3 bases and J by 4 bases, leaving 14 bases between them. The CDR3 totals 15 residues. The CDR3 DNA is TGCGCCAGCAGCTGGTCTCTTGACCCTTACAATGAGCAGTTCTTC. Translation: CASSWSLDPYNEQFF.

The V and J genes are TRBV6-1 and TRBJ1-4; 8 nucleotides match TRBD1. The length of the CDR3 is 14 residues. V lost 2 bases, J lost 15 bases, and 11 bases stayed unmatched. Germline V gene lookup returns CDR1 MNHNS and CDR2 SASEGT. The CDR3, as DNA: TGTGCCAGCAGTGAATCGCAGGGGGCGTTTTCGGTGTTTTTT. Protein: CASSESQGAFSVFF.

The chain has TRBV7-8 and TRBJ2-3; tentative D call: TRBD2 (6 bases). Germline V CDR1 and CDR2: SGHVS, FQNEAQ. V was shortened by 3 bases and J by 6 bases, with 16 bases between the two germline ends. CDR3 length equals 15 residues. The CDR3 bases are TGTGCCAGCAGCTTGGGGAGGTGGGAGACCGATACGCAGTATTTT. It yields the protein CASSLGRWETDTQYF.

V usage is TRBV15 and J usage is TRBJ2-3, with unresolved D. Germline CDR1 and CDR2: LNHNV and YYDKDF (reference sequence). The CDR3 has 16 residues. Trimming left V 0 bases short and J 0 bases short, with 10 bases between. Here the CDR3 reads CATSRDLGLSTDTQYF. In DNA, the CDR3 is TGTGCCACCAGCAGAGATCTTGGCTTGAGCACAGATACGCAGTATTTT.

This chain joins TRBV11-1 and TRBJ1-1, with 7 positions matching TRBD1. Germline CDR1 reads SGHAT; CDR2 reads FQDESV (reference sequence). J lost 4 bases, V lost 1 base, and 6 bases had no gene match. This CDR3 contains 15 residues. The CDR3, as DNA: TGTGCCAGCAGCTTAGACAGGGGATACGGCACTGAAGCTTTCTTT. Protein product: CASSLDRGYGTEAFF.

This clonotype was recorded a few times. The V call is TRBV12-3 or TRBV12-4, the J call TRBJ1-2; D might be TRBD1 (6 bases). CDR3 length: 16 residues. V was cut by 5 bases and J by 5 bases, with 21 bases left in between. This chain's CDR3 is CASSGPGAGVGYGYTF. CDR3 bases: TGTGCCAGCAGTGGACCTGGGGCAGGGGTAGGGTATGGCTACACCTTC.

The genes are TRBV7-2 and TRBJ2-1; 11 nucleotides agree with TRBD2. The CDR3 runs to 15 residues. CDR1 SGHTA and CDR2 FQGNSA come from the germline V gene. J gave up 6 bases and V 7 bases, and 8 bases lay outside the gene matches. The CDR3 bases are TGTGCCAGCAAACCTTTAGCGGGGGGGCCCAATGAGCAGTTCTTC. Protein sequence: CASKPLAGGPNEQFF.

V and J are TRBV28 and TRBJ2-7; 7 bases are a match to TRBD1. V lost 4 bases and J lost 3; bases outside the gene matches: 9. There are 15 residues in the CDR3. Per germline, CDR1 MDHEN and CDR2 SYDVKM. For the CDR3, the DNA is TGTGCCAGCAGTTCCCTCCCCGACAGGGACTACGAGCAGTACTTC. It codes for CASSSLPDRDYEQYF.

This clonotype was seen a handful of times. The chain's CDR3 is CASSTRLAVAKNIQYF. DNA for the CDR3: TGTGCCAGCAGCACCAGACTAGCCGTAGCCAAAAACATTCAGTACTTC. The J gene is TRBJ2-4, the V gene TRBV7-2, with 7 bases aligning to TRBD2. The V segment lost 5 bases and the J segment 0 bases; nucleotides outside the gene matches: 7. Germline V gene sequence: CDR1 SGHTA, CDR2 FQGNSA. This CDR3 contains 16 residues.

This clonotype was detected a few times. CDR3 bases: TGTGCCAGCAGTGATCCTAGCGGGAGGACCTTAGCCAAAAACATTCAGTACTTC. Its translation: CASSDPSGRTLAKNIQYF. The chain joins TRBV2 to TRBJ2-4; 11 bases are a match to TRBD2. Per the germline V gene, CDR1 is SNHLY and CDR2 is FYNNEI. CDR3 length equals 18 residues. The trim removed 3 bases at V and 0 bases at J, leaving 7 bases unmatched. The full variable domain, completed using reference TRBV2 and TRBJ2-4, is EPEVTQTPSHQVTQMGQEVILRCVPISNHLYFYWYRQILGQKVEFLVSFYNNEISEKSEIFDDQFSVERPDGSNFTLKIRSTKLEDSAMYFCASSDPSGRTLAKNIQYFGAGTRLSVL.